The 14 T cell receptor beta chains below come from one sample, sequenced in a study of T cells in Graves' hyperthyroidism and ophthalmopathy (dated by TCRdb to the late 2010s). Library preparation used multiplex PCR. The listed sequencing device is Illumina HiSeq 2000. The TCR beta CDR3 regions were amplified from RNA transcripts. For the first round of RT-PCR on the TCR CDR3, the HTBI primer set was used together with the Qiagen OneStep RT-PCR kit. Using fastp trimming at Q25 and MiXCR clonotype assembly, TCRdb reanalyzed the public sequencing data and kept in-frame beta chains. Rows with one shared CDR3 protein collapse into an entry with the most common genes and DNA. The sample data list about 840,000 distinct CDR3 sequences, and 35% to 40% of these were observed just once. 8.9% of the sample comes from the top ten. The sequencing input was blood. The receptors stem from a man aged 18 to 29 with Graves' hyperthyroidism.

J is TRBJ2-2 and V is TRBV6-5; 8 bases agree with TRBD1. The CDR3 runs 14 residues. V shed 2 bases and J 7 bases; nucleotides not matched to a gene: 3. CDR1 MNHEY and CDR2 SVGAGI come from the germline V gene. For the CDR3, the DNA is TGTGCCAGCAGTTACCGGACAGGGATCGGGGAGCTGTTTTTT. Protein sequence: CASSYRTGIGELFF.

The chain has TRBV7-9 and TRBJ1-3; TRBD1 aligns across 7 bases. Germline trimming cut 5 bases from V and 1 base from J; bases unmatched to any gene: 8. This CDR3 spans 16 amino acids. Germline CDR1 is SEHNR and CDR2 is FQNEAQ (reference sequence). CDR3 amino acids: CASSLDTGASGNTIYF. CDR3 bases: TGTGCCAGCAGCCTTGACACAGGGGCGTCTGGAAACACCATATATTTT.

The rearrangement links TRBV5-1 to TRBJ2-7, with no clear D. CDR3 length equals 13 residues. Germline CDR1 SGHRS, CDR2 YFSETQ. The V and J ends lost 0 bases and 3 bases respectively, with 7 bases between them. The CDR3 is CASSLEFGYEQYF. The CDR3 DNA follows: TGCGCCAGCAGCTTGGAGTTCGGCTACGAGCAGTACTTC.

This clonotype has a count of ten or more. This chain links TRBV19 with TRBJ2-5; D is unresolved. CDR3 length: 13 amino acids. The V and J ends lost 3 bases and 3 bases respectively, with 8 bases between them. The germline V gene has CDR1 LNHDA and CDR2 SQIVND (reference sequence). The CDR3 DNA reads TGTGCCAGTAGTATTGGAACCGAAGAGACCCAGTACTTC. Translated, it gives CASSIGTEETQYF. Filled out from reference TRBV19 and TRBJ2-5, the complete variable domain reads DGGITQSPKYLFRKEGQNVTLSCEQNLNHDAMYWYRQDPGQGLRLIYYSQIVNDFQKGDIAEGYSVSREKKESFPLTVTSAQKNPTAFYLCASSIGTEETQYFGPGTRLLVL.

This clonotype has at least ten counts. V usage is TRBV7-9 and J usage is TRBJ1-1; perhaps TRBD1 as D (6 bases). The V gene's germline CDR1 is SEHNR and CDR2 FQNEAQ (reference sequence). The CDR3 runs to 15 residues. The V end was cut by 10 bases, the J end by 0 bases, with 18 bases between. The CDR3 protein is CATIPGGAMNTEAFF. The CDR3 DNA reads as TGTGCCACCATACCCGGGGGGGCGATGAACACTGAAGCTTTCTTT.

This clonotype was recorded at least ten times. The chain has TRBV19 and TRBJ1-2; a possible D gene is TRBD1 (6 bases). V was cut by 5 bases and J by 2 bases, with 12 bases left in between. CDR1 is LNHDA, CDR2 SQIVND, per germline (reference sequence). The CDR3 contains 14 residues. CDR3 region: CASSLPGDNYGYTF. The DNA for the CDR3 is TGTGCCAGTAGTCTACCAGGGGACAACTATGGCTACACCTTC.

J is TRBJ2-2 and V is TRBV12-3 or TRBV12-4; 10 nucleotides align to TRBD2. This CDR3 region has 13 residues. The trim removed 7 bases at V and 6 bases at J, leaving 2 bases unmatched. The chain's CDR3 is CASNLAGAGELFF. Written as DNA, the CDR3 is TGTGCCAGCAACCTAGCGGGAGCCGGGGAGCTGTTTTTT.

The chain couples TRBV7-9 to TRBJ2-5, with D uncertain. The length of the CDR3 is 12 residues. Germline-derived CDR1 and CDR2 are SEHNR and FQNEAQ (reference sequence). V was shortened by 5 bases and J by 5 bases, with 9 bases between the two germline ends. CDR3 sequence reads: CASSPSYETQYF. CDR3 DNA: TGTGCCAGCAGCCCGTCCTACGAGACCCAGTACTTC.

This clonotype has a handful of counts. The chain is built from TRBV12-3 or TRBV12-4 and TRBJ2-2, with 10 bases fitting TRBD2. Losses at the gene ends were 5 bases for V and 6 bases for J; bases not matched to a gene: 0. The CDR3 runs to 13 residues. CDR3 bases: TGTGCCAGCAGTACTAGCGGGGCCGGGGAGCTGTTTTTT. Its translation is CASSTSGAGELFF.

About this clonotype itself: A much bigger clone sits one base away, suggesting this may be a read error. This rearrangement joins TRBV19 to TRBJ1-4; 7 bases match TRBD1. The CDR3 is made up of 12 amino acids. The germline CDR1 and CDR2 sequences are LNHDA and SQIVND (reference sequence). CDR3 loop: CASMGQNEKLLF. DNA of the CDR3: TGTGCCAGTATGGGACAGAATGAAAAACTGCTTTTT.

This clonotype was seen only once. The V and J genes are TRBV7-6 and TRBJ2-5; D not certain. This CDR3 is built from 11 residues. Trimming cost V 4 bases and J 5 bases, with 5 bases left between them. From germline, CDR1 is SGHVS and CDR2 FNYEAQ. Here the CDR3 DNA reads TGTGCCAGCAGCTGCTCGGAGACCCAGTACTTC. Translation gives CASSCSETQYF.

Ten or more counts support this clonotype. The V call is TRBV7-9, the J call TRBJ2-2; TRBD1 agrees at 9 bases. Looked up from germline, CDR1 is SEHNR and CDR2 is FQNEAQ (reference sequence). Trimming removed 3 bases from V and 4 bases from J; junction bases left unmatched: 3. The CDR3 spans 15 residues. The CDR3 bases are TGTGCCAGCAGCTTTGGACAGGGGACCACCGGGGAGCTGTTTTTT. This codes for CASSFGQGTTGELFF.

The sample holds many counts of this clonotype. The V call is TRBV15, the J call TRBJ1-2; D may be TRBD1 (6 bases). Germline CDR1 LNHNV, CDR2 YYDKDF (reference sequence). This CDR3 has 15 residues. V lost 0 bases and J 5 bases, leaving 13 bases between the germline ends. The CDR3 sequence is CATSRERDTSYGYTF. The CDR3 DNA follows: TGTGCCACCAGCAGAGAAAGGGACACGTCGTATGGCTACACCTTC.

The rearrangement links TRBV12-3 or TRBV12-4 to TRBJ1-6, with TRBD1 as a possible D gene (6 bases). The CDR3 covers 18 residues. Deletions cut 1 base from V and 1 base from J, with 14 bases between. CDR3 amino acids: CASSLDGGESSYNSPLHF. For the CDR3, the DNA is TGTGCCAGCAGTTTAGACGGGGGCGAGAGTTCCTATAATTCACCCCTCCACTTT.